The T cell receptor beta chain described here comes from a study of shared clonotypes between healthy human individuals. Profiled with immunoSEQ multiplex PCR; TCRdb holds only in-frame clones, not every one. This table has about 1,500,000 clones, around 95% appearing once. Trimming cost V 5 bases and J 6 bases; bases outside gene matches: 8. The CDR3 loop spans 15 amino acids. Germline-derived CDR1 and CDR2 are LNHDA and SQIVND (reference sequence). The clonotype was recovered from a man younger than 40 in good health. This chain connects TRBV19 to TRBJ2-1; 9 nucleotides agree with TRBD1. The sequencing input was naive CD4+ T cells sorted from blood. As for subset: CD45RA+ positively selected. The CDR3 DNA reads as TGTGCCAGTAGTGCCTACCCGGGACAGGGCAATGAGCAGTTCTTC. Protein sequence: CASSAYPGQGNEQFF.